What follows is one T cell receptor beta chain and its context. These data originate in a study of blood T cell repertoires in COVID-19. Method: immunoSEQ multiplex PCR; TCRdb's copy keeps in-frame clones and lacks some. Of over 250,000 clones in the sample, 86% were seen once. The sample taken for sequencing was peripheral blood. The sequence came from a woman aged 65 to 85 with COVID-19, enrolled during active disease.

Here the CDR3 reads CASRKQGGSDTQYF. CDR3 DNA sequence: TGTGCCAGCAGAAAGCAGGGTGGGTCAGATACGCAGTATTTT. The chain carries TRBV7-2 and TRBJ2-3, with D possibly TRBD1 on 5 matching bases. Between the trimmed V and J ends, which lost 6 bases and 4 bases, there was a span of 14 bases. The CDR3 loop spans 14 amino acids. The germline V gene has CDR1 SGHTA and CDR2 FQGNSA.